The rows below give T cell receptor beta chains drawn from one sample of a study of T cell responses to AZD1222 COVID-19 vaccine. Only in-frame clones appear in the TCRdb table, and some are missing; sequencing was by immunoSEQ multiplex PCR. This table has around 110,000 clones, around 81% appearing once. The specimen comprised peripheral blood, sampled on day 0 of AZD1222 vaccination. These receptors all come from an adult in good health. Each CDR3 is given with its conserved first and last residue. The D gene is left open where the match is weak. The size of a clone is reported for some rows only, either as once, few or many, or as a class for expanded clones.

CDR3,DNA,size,J,V,D
CAWSQTGTDYGYTF,TGTGCCTGGAGTCAAACCGGGACGGACTATGGCTACACCTTC,-,TRBJ1-2,TRBV30,-
CASSPRTGGETQYF,TGTGCCAGCAGCCCCCGGACAGGAGGGGAGACCCAGTACTTC,-,TRBJ2-5,TRBV5-4,-
CASSYGGLNSGNTIYF,TGTGCCAGCAGTTACGGGGGACTCAACTCTGGAAACACCATATATTTT,-,TRBJ1-3,TRBV6-5,-
CASSLAGTGQPQHF,TGCGCCAGCAGCTTGGCCGGGACAGGGCAGCCCCAGCATTTT,-,TRBJ1-5,TRBV5-1,TRBD1
CASTEGYEQYF,TGTGCCAGCACCGAGGGGTACGAGCAGTACTTC,-,TRBJ2-7,TRBV25-1,-
CASSSQPGVQTQYF,TGTGCCAGCAGTTCCCAACCGGGGGTACAGACGCAGTATTTT,-,TRBJ2-3,TRBV6-2/TRBV6-3,-
CASSLGNRGEKLFF,TGTGCCAGCAGCCTAGGGAATAGGGGTGAAAAACTGTTTTTT,-,TRBJ1-4,TRBV28,-
CASSPGGPGSQETQYF,TGTGCCAGCTCACCGGGGGGGCCCGGCTCACAAGAGACCCAGTACTTC,-,TRBJ2-5,TRBV18,-
CASSPGDRFGEQYF,TGTGCCAGCAGCCCAGGGGACAGGTTCGGTGAGCAGTACTTC,-,TRBJ2-7,TRBV3-1/TRBV3-2,TRBD1
CASSASGDPYEQYF,TGTGCCAGCAGCGCCTCAGGGGACCCCTACGAGCAGTACTTC,many,TRBJ2-7,TRBV7-8,-
CASSPTGTGGSPLHF,TGCGCCAGCAGCCCAACCGGGACAGGGGGTTCACCCCTCCACTTT,-,TRBJ1-6,TRBV5-1,TRBD1
CASSAGTVTYEQYF,TGTGCCAGCAGCGCCGGGACAGTAACCTACGAGCAGTACTTC,-,TRBJ2-7,TRBV21-1,-
CASGDDSNQPQHF,TGTGCCAGCGGAGATGATAGCAATCAGCCCCAGCATTTT,once,TRBJ1-5,TRBV6-5,-
CASSFRGRGGNQPQHF,TGTGCCAGCAGTTTCAGGGGGCGAGGTGGCAATCAGCCCCAGCATTTT,-,TRBJ1-5,TRBV28,TRBD1
CASSDGTGGSYGYTF,TGTGCCAGTAGTGACGGGACAGGGGGTAGCTATGGCTACACCTTC,-,TRBJ1-2,TRBV19,TRBD1
CASSGLDGFRIEKLFF,TGTGCCAGCAGTGGCCTGGACGGATTCCGCATTGAAAAACTGTTTTTT,-,TRBJ1-4,TRBV6-1,-
CASSTRDRQETQYF,TGTGCCAGCAGTACCCGGGACAGACAAGAGACCCAGTACTTC,-,TRBJ2-5,TRBV28,TRBD1
CASSEWSETQYF,TGTGCCAGCAGTGAATGGTCGGAGACCCAGTACTTC,once,TRBJ2-5,TRBV2,-
CASSLAGLANYGYTF,TGCGCCAGCAGCTTGGCTGGATTAGCTAACTATGGCTACACCTTC,-,TRBJ1-2,TRBV5-1,-
CATSDPGQNTGELFF,TGTGCCACCAGTGACCCGGGACAGAACACCGGGGAGCTGTTTTTT,-,TRBJ2-2,TRBV24-1,-
CASSSWDRGHEKLFF,TGTGCCAGCAGCTCATGGGACAGGGGGCATGAAAAACTGTTTTTT,-,TRBJ1-4,TRBV7-2,TRBD1
CASSLVGDNSPLHF,TGCGCCAGCAGCTTGGTAGGGGATAATTCACCCCTCCACTTT,-,TRBJ1-6,TRBV5-1,-
CASSSGDNTGELFF,TGTGCCAGCAGCTCCGGGGATAACACCGGGGAGCTGTTTTTT,few,TRBJ2-2,TRBV27,-
CASSQVTGGGDTQYF,TGTGCCAGCAGCCAAGTGACAGGTGGGGGGGATACGCAGTATTTT,-,TRBJ2-3,TRBV3-1/TRBV3-2,-
CASSFPGGNTYEQYF,TGTGCCAGCAGTTTTCCGGGAGGAAACACCTACGAGCAGTACTTC,-,TRBJ2-7,TRBV28,TRBD2
CASSQVTGTGYNSPLHF,TGTGCCAGCAGCCAAGTTACCGGGACAGGGTATAATTCACCCCTCCACTTT,-,TRBJ1-6,TRBV4-2,TRBD1
CASSRISMNTEAFF,TGTGCCAGCAGCCGAATCTCCATGAACACTGAAGCTTTCTTT,-,TRBJ1-1,TRBV7-9,-
CASTRERFGFPIYF,TGTGCCAGCACCCGAGAGAGGTTTGGTTTCCCCATATATTTT,-,TRBJ1-3,TRBV6-5,-
CASSQLAGAGELFF,TGTGCCAGCAGTCAGTTAGCGGGAGCCGGGGAGCTGTTTTTT,-,TRBJ2-2,TRBV27,TRBD2
CASSRSGRMYEQYF,TGTGCCAGCAGTCGCAGCGGGAGAATGTACGAGCAGTACTTC,-,TRBJ2-7,TRBV6-5,TRBD2
CASSLGSSLYEQYF,TGTGCCAGCAGTTTGGGTTCCAGTCTTTACGAGCAGTACTTC,few,TRBJ2-7,TRBV28,-
CASRGDRNTEAFF,TGTGCCAGCAGGGGGGACAGGAACACTGAAGCTTTCTTT,-,TRBJ1-1,TRBV12-3/TRBV12-4,TRBD1
CASSIDRDTEAFF,TGTGCCAGCAGCATCGACAGGGACACTGAAGCTTTCTTT,-,TRBJ1-1,TRBV5-4,TRBD1
CASSLGTGTGQETQYF,TGTGCCAGCAGCTTAGGGACCGGGACGGGGCAAGAGACCCAGTACTTC,-,TRBJ2-5,TRBV11-3,-
CASSLGTGDSHNSPLHF,TGCGCCAGCAGCCTCGGGACAGGGGACTCACATAATTCACCCCTCCACTTT,-,TRBJ1-6,TRBV5-1,TRBD1
CASSSGLAGAIDTQYF,TGTGCTAGCAGCTCAGGACTAGCGGGGGCGATAGATACGCAGTATTTT,-,TRBJ2-3,TRBV7-7,TRBD2